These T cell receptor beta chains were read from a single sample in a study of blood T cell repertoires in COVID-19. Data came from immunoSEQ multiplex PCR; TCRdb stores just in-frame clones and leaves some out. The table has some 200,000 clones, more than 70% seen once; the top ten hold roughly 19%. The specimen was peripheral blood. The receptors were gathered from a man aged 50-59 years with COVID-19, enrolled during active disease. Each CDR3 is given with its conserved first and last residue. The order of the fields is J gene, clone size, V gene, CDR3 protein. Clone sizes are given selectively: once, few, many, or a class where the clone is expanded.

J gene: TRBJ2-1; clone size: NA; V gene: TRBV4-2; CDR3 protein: CASSQGLRGGRSYNEQFF
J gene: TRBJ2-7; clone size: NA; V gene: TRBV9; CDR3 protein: CASSSRKRRFAGPSYEQYF
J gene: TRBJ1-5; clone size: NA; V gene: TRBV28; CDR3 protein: CASISQRHTGSPSNQPQHF
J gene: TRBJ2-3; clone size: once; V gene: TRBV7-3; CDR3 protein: CASSPHTGTSGGSTDTQYF
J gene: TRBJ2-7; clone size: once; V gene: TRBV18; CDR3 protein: CASTPGQHSYEQYF
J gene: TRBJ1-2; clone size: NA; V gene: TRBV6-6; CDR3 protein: CASSYGAGFVDYGYTF
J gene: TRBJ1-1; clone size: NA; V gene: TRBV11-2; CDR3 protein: CASRTPPGHPFPEAFF
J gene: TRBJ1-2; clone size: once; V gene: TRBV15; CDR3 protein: CATSRDFGGDGYTF
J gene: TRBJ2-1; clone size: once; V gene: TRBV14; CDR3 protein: CASSQSPRGSSYNEQFF
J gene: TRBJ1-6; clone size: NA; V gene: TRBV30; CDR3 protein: CAWTTGHTSSYNSPLHF
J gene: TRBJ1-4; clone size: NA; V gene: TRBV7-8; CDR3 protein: CASSSMTGYEKLFF
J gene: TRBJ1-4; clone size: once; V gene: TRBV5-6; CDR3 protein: CASSLITGATNEKLFF
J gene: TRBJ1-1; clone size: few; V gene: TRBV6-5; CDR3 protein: CASSSKGEKSTEAFF
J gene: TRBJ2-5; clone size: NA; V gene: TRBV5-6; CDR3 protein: CASSLDGRLETQYF
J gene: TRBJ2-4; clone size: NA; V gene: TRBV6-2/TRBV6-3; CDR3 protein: CASSYSEGTGDIQYF
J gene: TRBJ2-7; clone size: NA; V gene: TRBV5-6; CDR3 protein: CASSLGGSSYEQYF
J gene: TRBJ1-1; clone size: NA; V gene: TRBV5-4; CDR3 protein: CASSLGDRGSTEAFF
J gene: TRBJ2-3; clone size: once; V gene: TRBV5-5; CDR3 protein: CASSLSGRAATDTQYF
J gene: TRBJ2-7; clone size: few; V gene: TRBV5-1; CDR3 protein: CASSPDSSYEQYF
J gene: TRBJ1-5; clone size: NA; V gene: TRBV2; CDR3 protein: CASSTQGGTSNQPQHF
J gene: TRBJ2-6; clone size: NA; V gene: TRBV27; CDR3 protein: CASSQDSTGANVLTF
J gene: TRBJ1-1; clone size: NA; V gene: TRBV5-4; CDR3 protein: CASSRPGQGNTEAFF
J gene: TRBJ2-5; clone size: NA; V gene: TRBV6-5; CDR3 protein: CASSSPTTVARTQYF
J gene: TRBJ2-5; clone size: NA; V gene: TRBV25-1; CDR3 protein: CASSDPPSAGDETQYF
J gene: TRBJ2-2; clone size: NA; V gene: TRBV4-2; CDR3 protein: CASSQVLTSGGDTGELFF
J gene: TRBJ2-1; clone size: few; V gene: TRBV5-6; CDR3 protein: CASSLEVGSTSYNEQFF
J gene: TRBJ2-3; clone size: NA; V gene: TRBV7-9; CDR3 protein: CASSPRGGGALTDTQYF
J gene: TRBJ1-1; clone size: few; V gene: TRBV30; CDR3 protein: CAWKRSNTEAFF
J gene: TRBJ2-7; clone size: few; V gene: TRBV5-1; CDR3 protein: CASSSPGQANRPEQYF
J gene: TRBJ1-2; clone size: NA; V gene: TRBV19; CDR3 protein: CASSIARGSSGYTF
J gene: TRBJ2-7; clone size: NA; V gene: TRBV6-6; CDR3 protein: CASKTTGDEQYF
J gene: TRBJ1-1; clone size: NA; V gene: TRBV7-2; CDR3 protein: CASSLQTGVAEAFF
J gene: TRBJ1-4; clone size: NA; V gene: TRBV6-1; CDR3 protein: CASSESGWEKLFF
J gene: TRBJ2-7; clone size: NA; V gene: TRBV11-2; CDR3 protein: CASSFRASGGKGEQYF
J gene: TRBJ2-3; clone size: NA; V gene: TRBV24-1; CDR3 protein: CATSDPSRSTDTQYF
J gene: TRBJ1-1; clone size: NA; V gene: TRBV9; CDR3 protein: CASSVRQGDTEAFF
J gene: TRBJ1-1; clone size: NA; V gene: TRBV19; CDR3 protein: CASAGTGWSTEAFF
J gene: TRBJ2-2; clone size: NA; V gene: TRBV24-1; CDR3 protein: CATSEGGGTGELFF
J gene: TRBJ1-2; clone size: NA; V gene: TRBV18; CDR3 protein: CASSPNQVRANYGYTF
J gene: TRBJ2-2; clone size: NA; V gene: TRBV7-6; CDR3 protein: CASSLLVPGLANTGELFF
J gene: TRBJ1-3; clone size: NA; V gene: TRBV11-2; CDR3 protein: CASSPGTSGVWNTIYF
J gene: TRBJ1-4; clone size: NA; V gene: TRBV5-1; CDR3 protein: CASSLGQGYEKLFF
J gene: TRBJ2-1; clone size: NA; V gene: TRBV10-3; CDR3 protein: CAISESWDRGLNEQFF
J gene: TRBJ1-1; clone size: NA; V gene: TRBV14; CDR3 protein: CASSRALNTEAFF
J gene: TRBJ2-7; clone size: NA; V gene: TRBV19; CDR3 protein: CASSISSGTSDSYEQYF
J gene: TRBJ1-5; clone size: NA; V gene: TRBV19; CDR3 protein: CASSIVQVSYNQPQHF
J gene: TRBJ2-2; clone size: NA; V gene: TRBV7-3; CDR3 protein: CASSHGTDTGELFF
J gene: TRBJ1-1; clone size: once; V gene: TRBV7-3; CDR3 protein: CASGRGMNTEAFF
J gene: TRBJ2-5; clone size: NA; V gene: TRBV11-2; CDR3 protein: CASSRTGGQETQYF
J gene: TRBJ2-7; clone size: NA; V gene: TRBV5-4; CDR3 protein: CASSFPGLAGGPLGYEQYF
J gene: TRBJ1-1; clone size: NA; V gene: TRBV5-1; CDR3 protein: CASSLLSQGNTEAFF
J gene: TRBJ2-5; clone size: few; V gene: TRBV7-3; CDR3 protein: CASSLMGGGTQYF